Shown below are 5 T cell receptor beta chains from a single sample sequenced in a study of beta chain features in type 1 diabetes. TCRB transcripts that were expressed got sequenced, as all of the isolated RNA had been reverse transcribed. Using immunoSEQ multiplex PCR, the repertoire was profiled, and TCRdb retains in-frame clones only, with some absent. This table holds 450,000 to 600,000 clones, 25% to 35% found once. Material for sequencing was naive CD4+ T cells from blood. The origin of the receptors is a man younger than 30 in good health.

This clone was recorded once. Additional DNA sequences in this sample encode the identical CDR3. The CDR3 here is CAWSVNRNYGYTF. CDR3 nucleotide sequence: TGTGCCTGGAGTGTAAACAGGAACTATGGCTACACCTTC. The genes are TRBV30 and TRBJ1-2; D is possibly TRBD1 (5 bases). V lost 0 bases and J lost 2, with 7 bases in between. CDR1 is GTSNPN and CDR2 is SVGIG in the germline V gene (reference sequence). This CDR3 has 13 residues. Looking up the rest from reference TRBV30 and TRBJ1-2 gives the full variable domain: SQTIHQWPATLVQPVGSPLSLECTVEGTSNPNLYWYRQAAGRGLQLLFYSVGIGQISSEVPQNLSASRPQDRQFILSSKKLLLSDSGFYLCAWSVNRNYGYTFGSGTRLTVV.

This clone was counted only a few times. The rearrangement links TRBV30 to TRBJ2-1, with 9 bases identical to TRBD2. Germline lookup yields CDR1 GTSNPN and CDR2 SVGIG (reference sequence). The length of the CDR3 is 16 residues. V was pared by 2 bases and J by 10 bases, with 15 bases of the junction left unmatched. The CDR3 region is CAWSIAASGTFREQFF. CDR3 nucleotide sequence: TGTGCCTGGAGTATTGCGGCTAGCGGGACTTTCCGGGAGCAGTTCTTC.

There are a few counts of this clone. The chain couples TRBV25-1 to TRBJ2-5; a weak D match, TRBD2 (5 bases). Germline CDR1 and CDR2: MGHDK and SYGVNS. V shed 4 bases and J shed 2 bases, with 14 bases lying between them. The CDR3 length is 15 residues. The CDR3 DNA reads as TGTGCCAGCAGTGTCGAGGGCCCGATTCAAGAGACCCAGTACTTC. Protein: CASSVEGPIQETQYF.

This clone came up a few times. CDR3 protein: CAWSPGGNSGNTIYF. The CDR3 bases are TGTGCCTGGAGCCCAGGGGGTAATTCTGGAAACACCATATATTTT. The J gene is TRBJ1-3, the V gene TRBV30, with 7 positions matching TRBD1. Unmatched junction bases numbered 6, after V lost 3 bases and J lost 1 base. Germline V lookup: CDR1 GTSNPN, CDR2 SVGIG (reference sequence). The length of the CDR3 is 15 residues.

The chain employs TRBV2 and TRBJ1-2; no firm D call. Germline lookup yields CDR1 SNHLY and CDR2 FYNNEI. CDR3 size: 11 residues. The V end lost 9 bases, the J end lost 8 bases, and 13 bases lay between the germline ends. The CDR3 protein is CASAGRGGYTF. CDR3 DNA sequence: TGTGCCAGTGCGGGGAGAGGAGGCTACACCTTC. Full variable domain (outside the CDR3, taken from reference TRBV2 and TRBJ1-2): EPEVTQTPSHQVTQMGQEVILRCVPISNHLYFYWYRQILGQKVEFLVSFYNNEISEKSEIFDDQFSVERPDGSNFTLKIRSTKLEDSAMYFCASAGRGGYTFGSGTRLTVV.